The 7 T cell receptor beta chains given below trace back to one sample, sequenced in a study of post-analysis software for immune sequencing data. Study-wide findings and caveats: Comparison of patients with controls showed five TRBV segments more frequent in patients, TRBV5-6, TRBV5-1 and TRBV20-1 among them.

The antigens of these receptors remain unknown. Unique molecular identifiers tagged the TCR beta cDNA libraries. Each CDR3 protein is one row after TCRdb ran MiXCR on the PCR reads. The sample consists of some 240,000 distinct CDR3 sequences, 35% to 40% of them appearing once. Specimen: blood. All receptors derive from a girl aged 5 to 17 with multiple sclerosis.

This rearrangement joins TRBV7-2 to TRBJ2-1; D is perhaps TRBD1 or TRBD2 (6 bases each). The ends were cut back, 5 bases at V and 5 bases at J, with 10 bases in the middle. The CDR3 spans 13 residues. The V gene's germline CDR1 is SGHTA and CDR2 FQGNSA. CDR3 in DNA: TGTGCCAGCAGCCCGGGGGCGCACAATGAGCAGTTCTTC. It is translated as CASSPGAHNEQFF.

Of note for this clonotype: A much larger clone sits a single nucleotide away, making a read error possible. The chain has TRBV25-1 and TRBJ2-1, with D uncertain. The CDR3 totals 16 residues. Germline CDR1 reads MGHDK; CDR2 reads SYGVNS. The CDR3 DNA follows: TGTGCCAGCAGTCCCGAGTCCGGGCGCTCCTACAATGGGCAGTTCTTC. It encodes CASSPESGRSYNGQFF.

The rearrangement joins TRBV7-2 to TRBJ2-7, with unresolved D. The V end lost 5 bases, the J end lost 3 bases, and 14 bases lay between the germline ends. Looked up from germline, CDR1 is SGHTA and CDR2 is FQGNSA. CDR3 size: 14 residues. DNA of the CDR3: TGTGCCAGCAGCCCCAGAGTGGCGCGCTACGAGCAGTACTTC. Translated: CASSPRVARYEQYF.

CDR3 amino acids: CSAQPGLALNEQFF. CDR3 sequence (DNA): TGCAGTGCTCAGCCGGGACTAGCATTAAATGAGCAGTTCTTC. V is TRBV20-1 and J is TRBJ2-1; TRBD2 aligns across 9 bases. Germline V gene data show CDR1 as DFQATT and CDR2 as SNEGSKA (reference sequence). CDR3 length equals 14 residues. J gave up 7 bases and V 5 bases, and 9 bases lay outside the gene matches.

In this sample, this clonotype turned up once. This may come from a read error, since a much larger clone is one base off. The chain uses TRBV7-2 and TRBJ2-3; 8 positions agree with TRBD2. The V gene's germline CDR1 is SGHTA and CDR2 FQGNSA. This CDR3 is 15 amino acids long. In DNA form, the CDR3 reads TGTGTCAGCAGAGATCGCAGCGGGGGCAAGGATACGCAGTATTTT. Its translation: CVSRDRSGGKDTQYF.

Worth noting for this clonotype: This may be a read error: a much more frequent sequence differs by one nucleotide. This chain joins TRBV5-1 and TRBJ2-1; D may match TRBD1 or TRBD2 (5 bases each). The CDR3 is 12 amino acids. The germline V gene encodes CDR1 SGHRS and CDR2 YFSETQ. The ends were cut back, 4 bases at V and 8 bases at J, with 10 bases in the middle. For the CDR3, the DNA is TGCGCCAGCAGCCGGGACGGAGATGAGCAGTTCTTC. This gives the protein CASSRDGDEQFF.

This clonotype was seen at least ten times. This chain links TRBV11-2 with TRBJ2-1, with a tentative D call TRBD2 (5 bases). Per germline, CDR1 SGHAT and CDR2 FQNNGV. Trimming pared 5 bases from V and 6 bases from J, leaving 11 bases between. The length of the CDR3 is 13 residues. The CDR3 DNA sequence: TGTGCCAGCAGCCCCGGACTTATCAATGAGCAGTTCTTC. Protein: CASSPGLINEQFF.